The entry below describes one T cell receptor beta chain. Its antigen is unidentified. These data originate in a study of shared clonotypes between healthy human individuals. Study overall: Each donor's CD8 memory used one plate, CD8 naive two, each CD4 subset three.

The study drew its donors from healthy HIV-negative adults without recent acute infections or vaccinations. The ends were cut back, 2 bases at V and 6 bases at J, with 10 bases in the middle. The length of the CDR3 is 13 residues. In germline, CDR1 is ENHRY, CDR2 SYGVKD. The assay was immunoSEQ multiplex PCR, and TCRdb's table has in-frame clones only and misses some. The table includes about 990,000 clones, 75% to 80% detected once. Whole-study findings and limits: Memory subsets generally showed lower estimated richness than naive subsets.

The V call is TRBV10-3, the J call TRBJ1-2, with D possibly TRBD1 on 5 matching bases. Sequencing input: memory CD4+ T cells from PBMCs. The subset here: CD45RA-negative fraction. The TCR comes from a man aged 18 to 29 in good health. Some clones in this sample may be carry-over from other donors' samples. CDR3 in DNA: TGTGCCATCAGTGAGGGCAGGGACCATGGCTACACCTTC. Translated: CAISEGRDHGYTF.